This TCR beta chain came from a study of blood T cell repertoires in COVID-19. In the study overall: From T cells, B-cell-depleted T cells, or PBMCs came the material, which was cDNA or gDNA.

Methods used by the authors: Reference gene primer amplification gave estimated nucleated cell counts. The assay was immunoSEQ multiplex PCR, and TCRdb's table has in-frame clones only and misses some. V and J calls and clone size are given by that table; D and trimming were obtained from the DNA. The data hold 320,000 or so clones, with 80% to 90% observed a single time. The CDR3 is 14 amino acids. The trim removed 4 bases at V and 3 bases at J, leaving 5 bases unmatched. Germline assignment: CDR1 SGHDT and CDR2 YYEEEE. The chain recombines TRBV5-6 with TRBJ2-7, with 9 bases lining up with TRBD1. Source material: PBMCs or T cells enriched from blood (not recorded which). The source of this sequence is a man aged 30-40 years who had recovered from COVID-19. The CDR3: CASSQYRGHYEQYF. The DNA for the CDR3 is TGTGCCAGCAGCCAGTACAGGGGGCACTACGAGCAGTACTTC.